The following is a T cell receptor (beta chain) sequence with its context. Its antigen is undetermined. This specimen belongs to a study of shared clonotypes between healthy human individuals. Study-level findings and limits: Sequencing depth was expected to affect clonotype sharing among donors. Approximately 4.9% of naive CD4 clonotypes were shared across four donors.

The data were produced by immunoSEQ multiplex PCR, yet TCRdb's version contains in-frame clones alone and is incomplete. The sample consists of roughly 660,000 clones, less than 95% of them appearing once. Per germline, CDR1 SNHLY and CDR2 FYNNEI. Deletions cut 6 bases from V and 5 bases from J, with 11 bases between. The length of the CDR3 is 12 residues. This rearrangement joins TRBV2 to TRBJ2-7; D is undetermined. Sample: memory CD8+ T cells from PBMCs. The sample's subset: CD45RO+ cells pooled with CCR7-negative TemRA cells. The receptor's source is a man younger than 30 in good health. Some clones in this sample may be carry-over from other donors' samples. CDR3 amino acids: CASSLSLDEQYF. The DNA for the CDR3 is TGTGCCAGCAGCCTTTCCCTAGACGAGCAGTACTTC.